The T cell receptor beta chain under discussion was sequenced for a study of cytomegalovirus exposure and HLA in healthy donors. The PCR used 60 Vbeta and 13 Jbeta primers. Clones were sequenced by immunoSEQ multiplex PCR, and TCRdb holds only the in-frame ones, with some missing. The profile shows fewer than 200,000 clones, roughly 81% of them singletons. The sample was PBMCs. The receptor was derived from a man between 25 and 39 years old in good health and CMV-seropositive.

The CDR3 DNA reads as TGTGCCAGCAGCTTAGCACTGGCCAACGTCCTGACTTTC. Protein sequence: CASSLALANVLTF. V usage is TRBV7-9 and J usage is TRBJ2-6, with D unclear. Germline values: CDR1 SEHNR, CDR2 FQNEAQ (reference sequence). The CDR3 consists of 13 residues. The V and J ends lost 0 bases and 6 bases respectively, with 3 bases between them.